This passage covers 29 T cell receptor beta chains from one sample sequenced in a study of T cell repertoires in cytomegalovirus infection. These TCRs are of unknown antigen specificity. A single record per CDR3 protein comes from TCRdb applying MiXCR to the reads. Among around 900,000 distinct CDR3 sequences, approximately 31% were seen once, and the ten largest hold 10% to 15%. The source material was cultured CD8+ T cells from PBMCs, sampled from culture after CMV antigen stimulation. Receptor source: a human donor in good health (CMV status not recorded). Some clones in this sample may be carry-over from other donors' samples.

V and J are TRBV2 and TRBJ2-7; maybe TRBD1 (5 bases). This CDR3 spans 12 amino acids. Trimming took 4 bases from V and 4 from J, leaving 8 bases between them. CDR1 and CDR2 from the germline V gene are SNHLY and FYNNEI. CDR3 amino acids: CASSGQQYEQYF. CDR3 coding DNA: TGTGCCAGCAGTGGACAGCAGTACGAGCAGTACTTC.

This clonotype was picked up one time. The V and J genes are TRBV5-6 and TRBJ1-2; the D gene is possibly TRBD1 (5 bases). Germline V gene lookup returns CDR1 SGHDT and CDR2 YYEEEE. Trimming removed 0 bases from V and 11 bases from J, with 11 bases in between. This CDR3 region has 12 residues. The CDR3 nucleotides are TGTGCCAGCAGCTTGGTTCGGACACCTTACACCTTC. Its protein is CASSLVRTPYTF.

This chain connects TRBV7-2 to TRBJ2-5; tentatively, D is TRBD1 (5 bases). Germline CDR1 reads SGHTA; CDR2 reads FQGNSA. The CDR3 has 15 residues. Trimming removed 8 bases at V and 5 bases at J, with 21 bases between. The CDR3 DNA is TGTGCCAGCTGCCCATGGCAGGGTGAAATGGAGACCCAGTACTTC. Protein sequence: CASCPWQGEMETQYF. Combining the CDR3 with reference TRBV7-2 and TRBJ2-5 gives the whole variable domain GAGVSQSPSNKVTEKGKDVELRCDPISGHTALYWYRQSLGQGLEFLIYFQGNSAPDKSGLPSDRFSAERTGGSVSTLTIQRTQQEDSAVYLCASCPWQGEMETQYFGPGTRLLVL.

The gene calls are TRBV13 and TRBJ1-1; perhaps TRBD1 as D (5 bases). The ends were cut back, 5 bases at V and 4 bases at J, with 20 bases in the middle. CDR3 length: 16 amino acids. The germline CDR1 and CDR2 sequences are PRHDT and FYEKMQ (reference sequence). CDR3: CASSQDLDYGTTEAFF. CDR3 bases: TGTGCCAGCAGCCAGGACCTGGACTATGGGACCACTGAAGCTTTCTTT.

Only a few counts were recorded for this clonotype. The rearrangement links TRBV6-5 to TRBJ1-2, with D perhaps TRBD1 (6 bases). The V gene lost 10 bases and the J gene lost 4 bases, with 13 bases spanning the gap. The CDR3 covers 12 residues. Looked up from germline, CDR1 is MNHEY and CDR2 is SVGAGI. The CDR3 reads CATITGRYGYTF. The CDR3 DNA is TGTGCCACCATTACAGGGCGCTATGGCTACACCTTC.

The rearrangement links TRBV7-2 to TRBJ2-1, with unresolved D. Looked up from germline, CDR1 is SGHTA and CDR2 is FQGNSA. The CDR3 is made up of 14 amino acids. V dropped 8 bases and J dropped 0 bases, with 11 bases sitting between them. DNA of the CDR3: TGTGCCAGCTTTTTAGAACCCTCCTACAATGAGCAGTTCTTC. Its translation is CASFLEPSYNEQFF.

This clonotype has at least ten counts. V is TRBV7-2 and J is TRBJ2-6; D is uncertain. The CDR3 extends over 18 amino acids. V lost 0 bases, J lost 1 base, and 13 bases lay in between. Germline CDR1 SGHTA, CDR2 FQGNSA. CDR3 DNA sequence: TGTGCCAGCAGCTTAGCGGTTAAAAGGGTATCTGGGGCCAACGTCCTGACTTTC. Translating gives CASSLAVKRVSGANVLTF.

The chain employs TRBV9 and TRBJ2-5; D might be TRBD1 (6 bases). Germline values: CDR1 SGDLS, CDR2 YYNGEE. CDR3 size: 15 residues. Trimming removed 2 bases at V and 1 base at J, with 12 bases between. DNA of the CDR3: TGTGCCAGCAGCGTGGGTTGGGGGCCCCAAGAGACCCAGTACTTC. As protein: CASSVGWGPQETQYF.

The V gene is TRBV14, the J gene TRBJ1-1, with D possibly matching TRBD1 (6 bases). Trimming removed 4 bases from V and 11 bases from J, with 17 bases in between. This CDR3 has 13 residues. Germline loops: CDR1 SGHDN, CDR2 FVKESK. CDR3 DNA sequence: TGTGCCAGCAGCCGAGAAACAGGGTTCGAGGCTTTCTTT. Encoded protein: CASSRETGFEAFF.

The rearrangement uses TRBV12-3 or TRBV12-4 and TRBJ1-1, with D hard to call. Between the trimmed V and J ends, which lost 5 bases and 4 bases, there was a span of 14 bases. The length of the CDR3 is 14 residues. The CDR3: CASSETLGVTEAFF. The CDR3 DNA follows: TGTGCCAGCAGTGAAACACTGGGCGTCACTGAAGCTTTCTTT.

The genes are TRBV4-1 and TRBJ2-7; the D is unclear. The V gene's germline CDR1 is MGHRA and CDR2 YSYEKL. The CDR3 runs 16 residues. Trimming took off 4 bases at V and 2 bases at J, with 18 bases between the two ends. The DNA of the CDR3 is TGCGCCAGCAGCCGAATCTCCGGCCCCGAAACCTACGAGCAGTACTTC. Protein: CASSRISGPETYEQYF.

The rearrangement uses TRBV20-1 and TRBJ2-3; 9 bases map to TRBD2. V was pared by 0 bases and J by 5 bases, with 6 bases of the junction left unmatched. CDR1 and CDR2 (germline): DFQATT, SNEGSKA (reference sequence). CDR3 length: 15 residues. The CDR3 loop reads CSAREGGGAIDTQYF. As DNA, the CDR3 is TGCAGTGCTAGAGAAGGCGGGGGGGCAATAGATACGCAGTATTTT.

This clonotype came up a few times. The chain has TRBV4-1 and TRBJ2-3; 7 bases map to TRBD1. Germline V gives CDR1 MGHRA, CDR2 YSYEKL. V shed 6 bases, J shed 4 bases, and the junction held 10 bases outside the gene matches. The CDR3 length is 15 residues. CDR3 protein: CASSSTPRGSDTQYF. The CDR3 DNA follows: TGCGCCAGCAGTTCCACCCCCAGGGGGTCAGATACGCAGTATTTT.

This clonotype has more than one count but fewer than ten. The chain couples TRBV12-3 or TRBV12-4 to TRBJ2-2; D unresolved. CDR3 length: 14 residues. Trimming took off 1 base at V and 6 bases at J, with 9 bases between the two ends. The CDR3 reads CASSLVSPPGELFF. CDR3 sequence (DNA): TGTGCCAGCAGTTTAGTGTCCCCTCCCGGGGAGCTGTTTTTT.

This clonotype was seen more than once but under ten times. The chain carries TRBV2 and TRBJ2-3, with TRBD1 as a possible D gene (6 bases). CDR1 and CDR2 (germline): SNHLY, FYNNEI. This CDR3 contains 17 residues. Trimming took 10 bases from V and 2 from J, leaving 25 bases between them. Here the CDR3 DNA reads TGTGCCACACTGACAGGTTTGATGGCGGCGGACACAGATACGCAGTATTTT. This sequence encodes CATLTGLMAADTDTQYF.

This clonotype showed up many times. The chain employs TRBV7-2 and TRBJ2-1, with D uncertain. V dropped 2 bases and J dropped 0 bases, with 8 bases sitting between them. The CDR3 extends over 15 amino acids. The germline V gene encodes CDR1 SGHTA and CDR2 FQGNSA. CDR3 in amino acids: CASSLLGFSYNEQFF. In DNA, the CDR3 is TGTGCCAGCAGCTTACTTGGCTTCTCCTACAATGAGCAGTTCTTC.

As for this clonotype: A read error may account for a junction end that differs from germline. Here the CDR3 reads CANSSRGQFYEQYF. CDR3 nucleotides: TGTGCCAACAGTTCCCGGGGACAATTCTACGAGCAGTACTTC. The V call is TRBV28, the J call TRBJ2-7; tentatively, D is TRBD1 (6 bases). The germline V gene encodes CDR1 MDHEN and CDR2 SYDVKM. The CDR3 contains 14 residues.

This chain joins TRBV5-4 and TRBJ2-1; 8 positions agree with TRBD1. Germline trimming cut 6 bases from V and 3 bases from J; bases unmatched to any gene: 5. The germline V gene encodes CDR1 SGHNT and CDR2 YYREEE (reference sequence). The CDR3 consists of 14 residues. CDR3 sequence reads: CASTRTGYYNEQFF. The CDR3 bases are TGTGCCAGCACCCGGACAGGGTACTACAATGAGCAGTTCTTC. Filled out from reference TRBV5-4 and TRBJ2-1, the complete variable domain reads ETGVTQSPTHLIKTRGQQVTLRCSSQSGHNTVSWYQQALGQGPQFIFQYYREEENGRGNFPPRFSGLQFPNYSSELNVNALELDDSALYLCASTRTGYYNEQFFGPGTRLTVL.

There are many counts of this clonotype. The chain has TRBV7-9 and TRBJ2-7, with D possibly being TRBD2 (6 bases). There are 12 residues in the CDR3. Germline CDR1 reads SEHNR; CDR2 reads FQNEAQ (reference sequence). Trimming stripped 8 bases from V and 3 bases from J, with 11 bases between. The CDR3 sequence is CASGGGDYEQYF. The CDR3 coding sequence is TGTGCCAGCGGGGGAGGAGACTACGAGCAGTACTTC.

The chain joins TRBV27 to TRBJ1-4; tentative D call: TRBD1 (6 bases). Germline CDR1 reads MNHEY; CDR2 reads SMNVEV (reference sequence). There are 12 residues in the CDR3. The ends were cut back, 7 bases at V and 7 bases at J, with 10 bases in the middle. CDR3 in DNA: TGTGCCAGCAAACAGGGCGGTGAAAAACTGTTTTTT. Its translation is CASKQGGEKLFF.

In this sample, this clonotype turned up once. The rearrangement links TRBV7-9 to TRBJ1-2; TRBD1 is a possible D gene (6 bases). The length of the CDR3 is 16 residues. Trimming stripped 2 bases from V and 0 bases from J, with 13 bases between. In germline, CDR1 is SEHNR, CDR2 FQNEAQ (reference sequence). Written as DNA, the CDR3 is TGTGCCAGCAGCTTACCAACGGACAGCTCTAACTATGGCTACACCTTC. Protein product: CASSLPTDSSNYGYTF.

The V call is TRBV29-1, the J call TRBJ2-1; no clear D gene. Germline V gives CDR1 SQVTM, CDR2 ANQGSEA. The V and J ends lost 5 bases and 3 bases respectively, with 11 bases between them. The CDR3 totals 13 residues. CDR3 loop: CSVSSLDYNEQFF. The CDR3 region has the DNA TGCAGCGTTTCCTCTCTCGACTACAATGAGCAGTTCTTC.

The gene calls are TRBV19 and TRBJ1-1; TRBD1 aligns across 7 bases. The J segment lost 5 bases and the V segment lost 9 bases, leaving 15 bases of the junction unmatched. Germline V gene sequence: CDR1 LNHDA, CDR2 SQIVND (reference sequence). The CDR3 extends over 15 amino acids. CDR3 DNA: TGTGCCAGCCGCACTCTGACAGGGCCTCGGACTGAAGCTTTCTTT. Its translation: CASRTLTGPRTEAFF.

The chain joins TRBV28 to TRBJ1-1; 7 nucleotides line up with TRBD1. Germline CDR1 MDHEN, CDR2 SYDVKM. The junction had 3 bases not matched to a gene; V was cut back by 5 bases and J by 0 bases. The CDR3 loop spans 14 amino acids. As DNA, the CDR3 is TGTGCCAGCAGTGGGGGACAGATGAACACTGAAGCTTTCTTT. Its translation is CASSGGQMNTEAFF.

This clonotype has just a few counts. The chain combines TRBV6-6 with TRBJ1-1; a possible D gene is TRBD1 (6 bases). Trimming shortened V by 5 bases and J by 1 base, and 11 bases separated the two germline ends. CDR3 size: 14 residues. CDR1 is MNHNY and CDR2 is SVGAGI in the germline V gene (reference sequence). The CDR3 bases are TGTGCCAGCAGTGCAAGGGGGGGGAACACTGAAGCTTTCTTT. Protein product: CASSARGGNTEAFF.

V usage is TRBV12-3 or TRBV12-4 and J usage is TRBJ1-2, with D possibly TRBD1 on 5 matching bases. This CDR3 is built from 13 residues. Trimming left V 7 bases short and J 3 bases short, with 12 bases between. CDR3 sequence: CASNQGRYYGYTF. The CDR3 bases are TGTGCCAGCAATCAGGGCAGATACTATGGCTACACCTTC.

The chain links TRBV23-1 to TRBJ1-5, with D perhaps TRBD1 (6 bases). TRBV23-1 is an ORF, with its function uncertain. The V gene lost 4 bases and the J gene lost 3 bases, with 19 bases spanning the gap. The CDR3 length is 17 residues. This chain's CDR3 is CASSRKFTDRHNQPQHF. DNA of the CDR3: TGCGCCAGCAGTCGAAAATTTACAGACAGGCACAATCAGCCCCAGCATTTT.

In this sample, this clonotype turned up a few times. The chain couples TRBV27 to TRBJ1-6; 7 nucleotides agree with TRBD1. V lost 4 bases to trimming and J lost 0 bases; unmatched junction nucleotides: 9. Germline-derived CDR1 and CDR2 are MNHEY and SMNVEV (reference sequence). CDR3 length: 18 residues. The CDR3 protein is CASSSRGTASSYNSPLHF. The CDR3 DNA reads TGTGCCAGCAGTTCACGCGGGACAGCGAGCTCCTATAATTCACCCCTCCACTTT.

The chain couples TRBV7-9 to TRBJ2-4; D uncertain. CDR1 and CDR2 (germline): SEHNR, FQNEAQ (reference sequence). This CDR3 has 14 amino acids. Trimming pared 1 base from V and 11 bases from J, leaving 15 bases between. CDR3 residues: CASSLEELVAFQYF. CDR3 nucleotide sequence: TGTGCCAGCAGCTTAGAGGAATTAGTGGCATTTCAGTACTTC.